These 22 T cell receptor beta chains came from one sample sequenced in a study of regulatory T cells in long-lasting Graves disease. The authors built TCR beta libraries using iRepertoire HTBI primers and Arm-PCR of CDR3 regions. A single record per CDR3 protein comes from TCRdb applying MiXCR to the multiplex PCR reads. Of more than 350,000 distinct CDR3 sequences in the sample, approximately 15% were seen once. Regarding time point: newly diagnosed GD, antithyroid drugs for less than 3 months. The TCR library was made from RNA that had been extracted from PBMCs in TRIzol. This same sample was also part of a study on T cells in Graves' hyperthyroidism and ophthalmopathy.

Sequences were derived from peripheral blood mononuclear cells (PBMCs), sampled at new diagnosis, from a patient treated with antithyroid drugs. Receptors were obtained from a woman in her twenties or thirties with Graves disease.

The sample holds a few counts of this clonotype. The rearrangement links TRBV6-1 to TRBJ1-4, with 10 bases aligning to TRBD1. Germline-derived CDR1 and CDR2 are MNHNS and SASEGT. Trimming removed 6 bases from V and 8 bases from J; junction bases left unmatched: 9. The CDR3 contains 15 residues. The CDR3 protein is CASRADGQGGEKLFF. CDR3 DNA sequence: TGTGCCAGCAGGGCCGACGGACAGGGGGGAGAAAAACTGTTTTTT.

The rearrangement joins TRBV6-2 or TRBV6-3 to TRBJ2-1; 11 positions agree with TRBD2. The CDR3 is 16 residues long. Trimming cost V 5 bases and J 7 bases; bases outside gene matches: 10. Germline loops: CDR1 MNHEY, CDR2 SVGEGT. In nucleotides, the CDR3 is TGTGCCAGCAGTAAAATTAGCGGGAGGGCTCCGAATGAGCAGTTCTTC. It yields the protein CASSKISGRAPNEQFF.

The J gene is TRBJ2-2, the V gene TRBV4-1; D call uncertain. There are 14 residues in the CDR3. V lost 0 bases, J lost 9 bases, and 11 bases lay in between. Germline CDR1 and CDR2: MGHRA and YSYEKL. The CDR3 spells CASSQEGSTRELFF. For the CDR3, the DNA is TGCGCCAGCAGCCAAGAGGGAAGTACCAGGGAGCTGTTTTTT.

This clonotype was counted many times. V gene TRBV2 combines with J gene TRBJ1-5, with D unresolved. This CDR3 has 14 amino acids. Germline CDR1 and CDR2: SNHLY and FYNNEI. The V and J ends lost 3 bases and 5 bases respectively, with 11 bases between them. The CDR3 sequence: CASSDGSSYQPQHF. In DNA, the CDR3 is TGTGCCAGCAGTGACGGGTCCAGTTATCAGCCCCAGCATTTT.

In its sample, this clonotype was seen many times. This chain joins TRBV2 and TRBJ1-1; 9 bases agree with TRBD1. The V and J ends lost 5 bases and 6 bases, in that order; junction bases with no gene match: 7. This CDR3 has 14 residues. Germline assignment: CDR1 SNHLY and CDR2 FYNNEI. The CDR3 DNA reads TGTGCCAGCAGTCAAACGACAGGGGGATCTGAAGCTTTCTTT. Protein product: CASSQTTGGSEAFF.

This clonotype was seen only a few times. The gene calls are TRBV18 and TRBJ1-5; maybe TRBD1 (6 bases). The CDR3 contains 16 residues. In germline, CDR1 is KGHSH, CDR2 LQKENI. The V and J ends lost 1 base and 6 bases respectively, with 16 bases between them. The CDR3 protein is CASSPRAQGGTQPQHF. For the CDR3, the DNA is TGTGCCAGCTCACCACGGGCACAGGGTGGGACTCAGCCCCAGCATTTT.

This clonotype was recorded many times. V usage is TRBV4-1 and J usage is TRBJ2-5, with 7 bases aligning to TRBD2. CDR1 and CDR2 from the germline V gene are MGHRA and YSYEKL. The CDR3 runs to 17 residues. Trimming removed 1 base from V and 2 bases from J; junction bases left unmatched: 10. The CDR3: CASSQGLGEGLQETQYF. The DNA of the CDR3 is TGCGCCAGCAGCCAAGGATTAGGGGAGGGCCTTCAAGAGACCCAGTACTTC.

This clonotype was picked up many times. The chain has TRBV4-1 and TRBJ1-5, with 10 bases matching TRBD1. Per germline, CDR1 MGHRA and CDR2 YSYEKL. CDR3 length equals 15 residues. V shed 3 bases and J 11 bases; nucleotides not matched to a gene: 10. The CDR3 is CASSHLGTGESAQHF. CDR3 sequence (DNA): TGCGCCAGCAGCCACCTCGGGACAGGGGAAAGTGCCCAGCATTTT.

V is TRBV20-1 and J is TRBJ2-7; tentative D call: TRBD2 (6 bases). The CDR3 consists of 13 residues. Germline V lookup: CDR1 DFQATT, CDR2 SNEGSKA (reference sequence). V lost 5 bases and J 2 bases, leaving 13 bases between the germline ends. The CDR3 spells CSALKGGPYEQYF. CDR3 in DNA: TGCAGTGCTTTGAAGGGAGGCCCCTACGAGCAGTACTTC.

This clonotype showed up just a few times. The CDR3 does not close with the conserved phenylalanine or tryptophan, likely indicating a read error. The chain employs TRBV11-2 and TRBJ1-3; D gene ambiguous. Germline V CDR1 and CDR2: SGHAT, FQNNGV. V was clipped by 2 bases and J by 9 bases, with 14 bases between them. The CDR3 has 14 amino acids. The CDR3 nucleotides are TGTGCCAGCAGCTTAAACTCAGGCTTCAGCACCATATATTCT. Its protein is CASSLNSGFSTIYS.

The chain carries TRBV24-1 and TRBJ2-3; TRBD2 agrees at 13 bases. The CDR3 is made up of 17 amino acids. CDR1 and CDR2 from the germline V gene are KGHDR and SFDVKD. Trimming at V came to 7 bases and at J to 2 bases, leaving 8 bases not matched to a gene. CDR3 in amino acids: CATSQPGTSGVTDTQYF. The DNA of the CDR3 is TGTGCCACCAGCCAACCCGGGACTAGCGGGGTCACAGATACGCAGTATTTT.

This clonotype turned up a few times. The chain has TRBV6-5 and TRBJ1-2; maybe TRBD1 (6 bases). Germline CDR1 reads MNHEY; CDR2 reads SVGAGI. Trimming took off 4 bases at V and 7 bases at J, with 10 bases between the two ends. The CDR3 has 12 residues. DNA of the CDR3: TGTGCCAGCAGTTTTTCGGACAGTGGCTACACCTTC. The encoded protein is CASSFSDSGYTF.

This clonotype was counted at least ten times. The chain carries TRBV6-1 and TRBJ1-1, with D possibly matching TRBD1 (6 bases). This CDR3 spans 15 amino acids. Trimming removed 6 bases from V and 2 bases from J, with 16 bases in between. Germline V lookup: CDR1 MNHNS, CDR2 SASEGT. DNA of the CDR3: TGTGCCAGCAGCGTAGACGGACAGCAAAACACTGAAGCTTTCTTT. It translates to CASSVDGQQNTEAFF.

CDR3: CASRDPRRRILKNIQYF. The CDR3 region has the DNA TGTGCCAGCAGGGATCCTCGGCGACGAATTCTCAAAAACATTCAGTACTTC. This chain connects TRBV5-6 to TRBJ2-4, with no clear D. Germline V gene sequence: CDR1 SGHDT, CDR2 YYEEEE. V lost 5 bases to trimming and J lost 3 bases, with 21 bases between them. This CDR3 contains 17 residues.

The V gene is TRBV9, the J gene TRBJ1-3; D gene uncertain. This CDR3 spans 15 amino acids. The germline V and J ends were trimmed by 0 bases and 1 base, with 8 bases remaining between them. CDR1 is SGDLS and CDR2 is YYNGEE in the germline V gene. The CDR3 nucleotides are TGTGCCAGCAGCGTAGATGGAGGGTCTGGAAACACCATATATTTT. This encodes CASSVDGGSGNTIYF.

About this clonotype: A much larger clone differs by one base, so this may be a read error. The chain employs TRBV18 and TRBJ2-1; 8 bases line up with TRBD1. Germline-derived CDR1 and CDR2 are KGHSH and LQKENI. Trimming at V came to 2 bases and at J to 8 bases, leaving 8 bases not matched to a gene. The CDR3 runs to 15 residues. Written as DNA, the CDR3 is TGTGCCAGCTCACCATTCAGGGGGCAGGACGATGAGCAGTTCTTC. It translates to CASSPFRGQDDEQFF.

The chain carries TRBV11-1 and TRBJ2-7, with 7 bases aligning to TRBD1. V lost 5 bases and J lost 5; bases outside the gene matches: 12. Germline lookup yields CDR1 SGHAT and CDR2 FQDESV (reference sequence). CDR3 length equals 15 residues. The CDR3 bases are TGTGCCAGCAGCGGGGAGAATAAGGGACAGCACGAGCAGTACTTC. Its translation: CASSGENKGQHEQYF. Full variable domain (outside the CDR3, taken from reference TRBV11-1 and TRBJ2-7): EAEVAQSPRYKITEKSQAVAFWCDPISGHATLYWYRQILGQGPELLVQFQDESVVDDSQLPKDRFSAERLKGVDSTLKIQPAELGDSAMYLCASSGENKGQHEQYFGPGTRLTVT.

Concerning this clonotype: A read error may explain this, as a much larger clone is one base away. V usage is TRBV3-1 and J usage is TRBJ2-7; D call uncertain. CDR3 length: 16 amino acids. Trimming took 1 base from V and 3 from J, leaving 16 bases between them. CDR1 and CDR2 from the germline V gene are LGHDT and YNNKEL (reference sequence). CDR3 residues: CASSQGVQVGDYEQYF. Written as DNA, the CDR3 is TGTGCCAGCAGCCAAGGCGTCCAAGTAGGAGACTACGAGCAGTACTTC.

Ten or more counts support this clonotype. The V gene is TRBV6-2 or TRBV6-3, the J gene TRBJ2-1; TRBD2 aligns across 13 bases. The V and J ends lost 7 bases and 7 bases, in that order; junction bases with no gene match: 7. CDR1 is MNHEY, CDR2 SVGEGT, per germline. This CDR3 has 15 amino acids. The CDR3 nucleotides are TGTGCCAGCATCGAGGGGACTAGCGGGACGAATGAGCAGTTCTTC. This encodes CASIEGTSGTNEQFF.

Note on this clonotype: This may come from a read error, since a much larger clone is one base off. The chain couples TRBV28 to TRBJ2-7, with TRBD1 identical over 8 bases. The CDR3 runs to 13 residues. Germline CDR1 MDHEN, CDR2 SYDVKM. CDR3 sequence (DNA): TGTGCCCTTCTGACAGGGGCGGTCTACGAGCGGTACTTC. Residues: CALLTGAVYERYF.

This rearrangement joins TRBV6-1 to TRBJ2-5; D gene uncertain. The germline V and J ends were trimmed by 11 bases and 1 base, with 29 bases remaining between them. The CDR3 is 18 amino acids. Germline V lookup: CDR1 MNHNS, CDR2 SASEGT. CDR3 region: CASPNPLIFPHRQETQYF. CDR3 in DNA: TGTGCCTCCCCAAACCCACTTATTTTTCCACACCGCCAAGAGACCCAGTACTTC.

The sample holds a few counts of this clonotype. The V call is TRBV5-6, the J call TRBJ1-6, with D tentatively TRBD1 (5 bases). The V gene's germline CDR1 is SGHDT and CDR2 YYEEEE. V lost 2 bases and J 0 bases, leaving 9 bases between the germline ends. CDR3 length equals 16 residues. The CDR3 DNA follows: TGTGCCAGCAGCTTCGACAGTGTCTCCTATAATTCACCCCTCCACTTT. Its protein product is CASSFDSVSYNSPLHF.